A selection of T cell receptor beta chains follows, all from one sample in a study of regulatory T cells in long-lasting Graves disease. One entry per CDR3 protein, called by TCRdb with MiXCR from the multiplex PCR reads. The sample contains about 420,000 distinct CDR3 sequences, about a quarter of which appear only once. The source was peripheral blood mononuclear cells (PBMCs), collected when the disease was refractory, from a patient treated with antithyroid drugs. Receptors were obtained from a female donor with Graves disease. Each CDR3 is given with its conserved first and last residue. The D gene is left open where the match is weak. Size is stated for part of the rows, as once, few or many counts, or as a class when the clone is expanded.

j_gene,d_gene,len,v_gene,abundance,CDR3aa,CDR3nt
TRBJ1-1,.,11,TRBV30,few,CAKWTHTEAFF,TGTGCGAAATGGACCCACACTGAAGCTTTCTTT
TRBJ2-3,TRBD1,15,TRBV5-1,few,CASSRPGQGQDTQYF,TGCGCCAGCAGCCGACCGGGACAGGGGCAAGATACGCAGTATTTT
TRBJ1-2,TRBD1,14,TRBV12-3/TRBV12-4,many,CASRPGQANYGYTF,TGTGCCAGCAGACCGGGACAGGCTAACTATGGCTACACCTTC
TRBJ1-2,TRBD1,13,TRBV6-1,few,CASSPGQADGYTF,TGTGCCAGCAGTCCGGGACAGGCGGATGGCTACACCTTC
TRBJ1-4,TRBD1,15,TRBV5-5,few,CASRSRTGANEKLFF,TGTGCCAGCAGATCCAGGACAGGAGCTAATGAAAAACTGTTTTTT
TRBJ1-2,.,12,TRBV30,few,CAWLSRGEGYTF,TGTGCCTGGCTCTCCAGAGGGGAGGGCTACACCTTC
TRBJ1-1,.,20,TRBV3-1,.,CASSLTDGPRRPLSNTEAFF,TGTGCCAGCAGCCTAACGGATGGACCCCGACGACCGCTATCGAACACTGAAGCTTTCTTT
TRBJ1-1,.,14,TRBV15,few,CATSRGGSNTEAFF,TGTGCCACCAGCAGAGGTGGCAGTAACACTGAAGCTTTCTTT
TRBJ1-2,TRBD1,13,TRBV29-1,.,CSVDDRGLSGYTF,TGCAGCGTTGATGACAGGGGGTTGAGTGGCTACACCTTC
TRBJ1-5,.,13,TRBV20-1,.,CSVNPNSNQPQHF,TGCAGCGTTAATCCAAATTCCAATCAGCCCCAGCATTTT
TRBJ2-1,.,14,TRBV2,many,CASSENGIGNEQFF,TGTGCCAGCAGTGAAAACGGGATCGGCAATGAGCAGTTCTTC
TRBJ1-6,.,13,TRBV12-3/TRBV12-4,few,CASTQRGISPLHF,TGTGCCAGCACCCAGCGGGGCATTTCACCCCTCCACTTT
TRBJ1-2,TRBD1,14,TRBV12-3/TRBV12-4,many,CASSTTGTGGGYTF,TGTGCCAGCAGTACCACCGGGACAGGGGGCGGCTACACCTTC
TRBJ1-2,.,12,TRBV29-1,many,CSVERTADGYTF,TGCAGCGTTGAAAGGACAGCGGATGGCTACACCTTC
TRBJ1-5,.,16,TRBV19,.,CASSPRGQLGNQPQHF,TGTGCCAGTAGTCCGCGCGGACAGTTAGGAAATCAGCCCCAGCATTTT
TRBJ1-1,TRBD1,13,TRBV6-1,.,CASSGTGHTEAFF,TGTGCCAGCAGTGGGACAGGGCACACTGAAGCTTTCTTT
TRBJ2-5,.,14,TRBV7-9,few,CASSFQLGPGTQYF,TGTGCCAGCAGCTTCCAACTGGGGCCAGGGACCCAGTACTTC
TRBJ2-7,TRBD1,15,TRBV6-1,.,CASSRPRQGPYEQYF,TGTGCCAGCAGTCGCCCAAGACAGGGGCCCTACGAGCAGTACTTC
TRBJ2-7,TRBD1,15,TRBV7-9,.,CASSPTGQSFGEQYF,TGTGCCAGCAGCCCGACGGGACAGAGCTTCGGCGAGCAGTACTTC
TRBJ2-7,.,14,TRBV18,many,CASSPTRDNHEQYF,TGTGCCAGCTCACCCACCCGGGACAACCACGAGCAGTACTTC
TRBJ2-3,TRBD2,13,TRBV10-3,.,CAILAGVADTQYF,TGTGCCATCTTAGCGGGAGTGGCAGATACGCAGTATTTT
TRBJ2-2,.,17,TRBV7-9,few,CASSQALGEPNTGELFF,TGTGCCAGCAGCCAGGCGTTGGGGGAGCCGAACACCGGGGAGCTGTTTTTT
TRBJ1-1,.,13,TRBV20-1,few,CSAPGTLEFEAFF,TGCAGTGCACCCGGGACCCTAGAATTTGAAGCTTTCTTT
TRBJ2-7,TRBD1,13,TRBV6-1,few,CASNENPGGEQYF,TGTGCCAGCAATGAGAACCCAGGGGGCGAGCAGTACTTC
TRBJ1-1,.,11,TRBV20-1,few,CSARRREEAFF,TGCAGTGCTAGAAGACGGGAAGAAGCTTTCTTT
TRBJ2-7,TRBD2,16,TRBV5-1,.,CASSSGGLAGGGEQYF,TGCGCCAGCAGCTCCGGCGGGCTAGCGGGAGGAGGGGAGCAGTACTTC
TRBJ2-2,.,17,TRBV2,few,CASSQIEDRLGTGELFF,TGTGCCAGCAGTCAAATTGAAGACAGGTTGGGTACCGGGGAGCTGTTTTTT
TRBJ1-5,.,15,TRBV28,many,CASSSGGGAYQPQHF,TGTGCCAGCAGTTCAGGTGGAGGGGCCTATCAGCCCCAGCATTTT
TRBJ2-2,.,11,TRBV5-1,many,CASSWFGELFF,TGCGCCAGCAGCTGGTTCGGGGAGCTGTTTTTT
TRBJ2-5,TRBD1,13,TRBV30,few,CAWAGGLKETQYF,TGTGCCTGGGCAGGGGGATTAAAAGAGACCCAGTACTTC
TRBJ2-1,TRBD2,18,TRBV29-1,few,CSVARTSGRAFPYNEQFF,TGCAGCGTTGCCCGGACTAGCGGGAGGGCCTTCCCATACAATGAGCAGTTCTTC
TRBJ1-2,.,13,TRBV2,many,CASSEANRAGYTF,TGTGCCAGCAGTGAAGCGAACAGGGCTGGCTACACCTTC
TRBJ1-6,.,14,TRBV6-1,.,CASWTAGYNSPLHF,TGTGCCAGTTGGACGGCTGGATATAATTCACCCCTCCACTTT
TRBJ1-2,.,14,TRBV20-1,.,CSARVPGASYGYTF,TGCAGTGCTAGAGTTCCGGGGGCGAGCTATGGCTACACCTTC
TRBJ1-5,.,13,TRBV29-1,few,CSVEDQLGQPQHF,TGCAGCGTTGAAGATCAATTGGGGCAGCCCCAGCATTTT
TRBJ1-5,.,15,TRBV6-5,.,CASSYSRGDDQPQHF,TGTGCCAGCAGTTACAGTAGGGGGGACGATCAGCCCCAGCATTTT
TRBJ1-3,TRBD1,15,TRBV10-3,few,CAISDRDRAGNTIYF,TGTGCCATCAGTGACCGAGACAGGGCTGGAAACACCATATATTTT
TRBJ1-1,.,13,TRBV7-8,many,CASSLRYNTEAFF,TGTGCCAGCAGCTTACGCTATAACACTGAAGCTTTCTTT
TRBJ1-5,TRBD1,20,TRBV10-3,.,CAINLRFRDRVSGRNQPQHF,TGTGCCATCAACCTTAGATTTCGGGACAGGGTCAGTGGAAGGAATCAGCCCCAGCATTTT
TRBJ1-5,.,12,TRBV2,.,CASMGLHQPQHF,TGTGCCAGCATGGGCCTTCATCAGCCCCAGCATTTT
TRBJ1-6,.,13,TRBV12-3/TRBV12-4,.,CASSSWPNSPLHF,TGTGCCAGCAGCTCGTGGCCTAATTCACCCCTCCACTTT
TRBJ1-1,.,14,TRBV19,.,CASTEHWGGTEAFF,TGTGCCAGTACCGAACATTGGGGTGGCACTGAAGCTTTCTTT
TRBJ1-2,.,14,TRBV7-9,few,CASSLGGSNYGYTF,TGTGCCAGCAGCTTGGGGGGTTCTAACTATGGCTACACCTTC
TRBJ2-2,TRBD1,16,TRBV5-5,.,CASSSTGGSLTGELFF,TGTGCCAGCAGCAGTACAGGGGGCTCACTTACCGGGGAGCTGTTTTTT
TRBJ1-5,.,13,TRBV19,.,CASSVYSNQPQRF,TGTGCCAGTAGTGTGTATAGCAATCAGCCCCAGCGTTTT
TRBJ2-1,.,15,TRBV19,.,CASSIWREPPNEQFF,TGTGCCAGTAGTATCTGGCGAGAGCCCCCCAATGAGCAGTTCTTC
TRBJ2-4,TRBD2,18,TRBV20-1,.,CSASVGGREGFPKNIQYF,TGCAGTGCTAGCGTTGGGGGGCGGGAGGGCTTTCCCAAAAACATTCAGTACTTC
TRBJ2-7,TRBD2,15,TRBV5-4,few,CASSDSGKSSYEQYF,TGTGCCAGCAGCGACAGCGGGAAGAGCTCCTACGAGCAGTACTTC
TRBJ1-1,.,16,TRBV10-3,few,CAISEGERLWTTEAFF,TGTGCCATCAGTGAGGGGGAGAGACTATGGACGACTGAAGCTTTCTTT
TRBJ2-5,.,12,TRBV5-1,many,CASSLAQETQYF,TGTGCCAGCAGCTTGGCACAAGAGACCCAGTACTTC
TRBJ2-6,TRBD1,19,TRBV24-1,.,CATSDLGQGAASGANVLTF,TGTGCCACCAGTGATCTCGGACAGGGCGCCGCGTCTGGGGCCAACGTCCTGACTTTC
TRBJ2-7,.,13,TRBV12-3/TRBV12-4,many,CASSWDSSYEQYF,TGTGCCAGCAGCTGGGACTCTTCCTACGAGCAGTACTTC
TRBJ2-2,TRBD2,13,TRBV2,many,CASRAGGGGELFF,TGTGCCAGCAGGGCGGGGGGCGGCGGGGAGCTGTTTTTT
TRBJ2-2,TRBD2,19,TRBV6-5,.,CASSSNLGGTSGRIGELFF,TGTGCCAGCAGTTCCAACCTCGGAGGGACTAGCGGGAGGATCGGGGAGCTGTTTTTT
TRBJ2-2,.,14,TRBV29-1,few,CSVEGVVRTGELFF,TGCAGCGTTGAAGGGGTCGTAAGGACCGGGGAGCTGTTTTTT
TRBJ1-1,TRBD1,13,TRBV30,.,CAWSPHAGGEAFF,TGTGCCTGGAGCCCCCACGCAGGGGGCGAAGCTTTCTTT
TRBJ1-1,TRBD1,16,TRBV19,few,CASSYLPGQHLTEAFF,TGTGCCAGTAGCTATTTACCGGGACAGCACCTCACTGAAGCTTTCTTT
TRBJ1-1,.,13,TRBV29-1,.,CSVSREVNTEAFF,TGCAGCGTGAGCAGGGAGGTGAACACTGAAGCTTTCTTT